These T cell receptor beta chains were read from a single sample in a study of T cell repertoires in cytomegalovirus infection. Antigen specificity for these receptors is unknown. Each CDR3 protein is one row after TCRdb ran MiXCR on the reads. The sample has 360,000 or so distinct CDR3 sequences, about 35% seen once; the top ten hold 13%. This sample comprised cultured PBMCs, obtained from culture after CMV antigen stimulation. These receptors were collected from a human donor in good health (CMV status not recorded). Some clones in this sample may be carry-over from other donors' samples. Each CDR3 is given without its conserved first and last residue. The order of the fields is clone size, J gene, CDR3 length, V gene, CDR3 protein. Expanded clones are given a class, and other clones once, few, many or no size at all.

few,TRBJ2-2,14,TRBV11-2,ASSTAGQGNTGELF
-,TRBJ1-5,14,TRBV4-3,ASSQVWARYNQPQH
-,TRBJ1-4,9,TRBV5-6,ASSLGGLVV
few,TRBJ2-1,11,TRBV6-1,ASSPLSGGEQF
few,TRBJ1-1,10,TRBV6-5,ASSYLGREAF
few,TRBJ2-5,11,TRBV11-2,ASSAGVQETQY
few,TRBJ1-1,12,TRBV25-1,ASSETNRNTEAF
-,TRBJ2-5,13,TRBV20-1,SAIPQLGMKETQY
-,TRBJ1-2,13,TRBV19,ASREGGRGNYGYT
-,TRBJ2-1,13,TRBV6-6,ASSTGTSGGRGQF
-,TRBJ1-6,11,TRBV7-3,ASSVDGNSPLH
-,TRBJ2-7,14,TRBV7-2,ASSWRTSGRKEEQY
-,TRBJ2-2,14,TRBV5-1,ASSLDGRLNTGELF
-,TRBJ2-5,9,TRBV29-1,SVGGPETQY
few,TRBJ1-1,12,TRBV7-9,ASSAKQGNTEAF
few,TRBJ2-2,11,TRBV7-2,ASSLAGRGELF
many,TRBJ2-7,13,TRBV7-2,ASSLTGTLSYEQY
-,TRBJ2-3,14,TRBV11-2,ASSFTSGGGTDTQY
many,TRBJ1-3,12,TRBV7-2,ASSLASSGNTIY
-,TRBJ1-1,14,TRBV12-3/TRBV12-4,ASSRDRGRMNTEAF
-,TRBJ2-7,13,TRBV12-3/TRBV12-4,ASSSRRERSYEQY
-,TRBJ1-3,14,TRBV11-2,ASRGWTSSSGNTIY
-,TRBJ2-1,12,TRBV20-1,SATQPSRWNEQF
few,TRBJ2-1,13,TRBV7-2,ASSDSSVSSNEQF
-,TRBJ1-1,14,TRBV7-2,ASSSTGGWRNTEAF
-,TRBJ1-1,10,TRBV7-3,ASRAQDGEAF
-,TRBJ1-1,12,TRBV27,ASSPAGVGTEAF
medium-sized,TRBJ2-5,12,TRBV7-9,ASSFSDGEETQY
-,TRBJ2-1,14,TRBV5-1,ASGGGVGSRRNEQF
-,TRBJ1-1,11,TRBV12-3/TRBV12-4,ASSLAGTGEAF
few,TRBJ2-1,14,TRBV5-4,ASSTRDASSYNEQF
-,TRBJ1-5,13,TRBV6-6,ASSQDRLGNQPQH
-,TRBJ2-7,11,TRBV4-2,ASSQRVWDEQY
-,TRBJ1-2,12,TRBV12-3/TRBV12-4,ASSTVEGGYGYT
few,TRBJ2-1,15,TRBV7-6,ASSLAWGAGIPDEQF
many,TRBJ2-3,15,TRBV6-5,ASSYSGAAGSPATQY
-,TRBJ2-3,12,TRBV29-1,SVAGTSGTDTQY
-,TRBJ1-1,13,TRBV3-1,ASSPRGSLNTEAF
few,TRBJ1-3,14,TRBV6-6,ASSYSTGQGKNTIY
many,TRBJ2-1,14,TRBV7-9,ASSPRVSGSYNEQF
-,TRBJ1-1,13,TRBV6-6,ASSYVGGGNTEAF
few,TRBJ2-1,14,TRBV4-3,ASSQPGVVGEGEQF
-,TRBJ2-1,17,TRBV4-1,ASSQDGPGEVPGYNEQF
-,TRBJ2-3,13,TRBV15,ATSRYIGGTDTQY
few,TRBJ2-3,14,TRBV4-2,ASSQDRASSTDTQY
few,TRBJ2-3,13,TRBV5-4,ASSAPGSISNTQY
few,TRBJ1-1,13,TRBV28,ASISYISMNTEAF
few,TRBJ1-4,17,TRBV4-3,ASSQESRTTRGSDEKLF
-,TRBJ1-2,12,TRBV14,ASSQDRGGNGYT
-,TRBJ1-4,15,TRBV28,ASSSGTGPGPNEKLF
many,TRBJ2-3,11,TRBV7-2,ASSVGGGDTQY
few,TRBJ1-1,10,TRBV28,ASSLIKREAF
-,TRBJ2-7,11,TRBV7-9,ASSPEWGYEQY